What follows is one TCR beta chain and its context. Its antigen has not been determined. These data come from a study of CXCR3-negative and CXCR3-positive naive CD8 T cells (dated by TCRdb to the late 2010s). Background on the whole study: In total, some 140 million TRB reads were obtained, which works out to roughly 1.5 +/- 0.3 million reads per library. Diversity and physicochemical repertoire analyses were performed on 11 donors pooled from two independent experiments. For the TRBV-TRBJ cluster analysis, the naive subsets came from 5 donors, while the memory cells came from 3 donors. What the study reported, not specific to this receptor: Because CXCR3 expression was partially decreased after cryopreservation, freshly isolated PBMCs were used for most assays. Comparably high repertoire diversity was found in both naive subsets, whereas much lower repertoire diversity was found in memory CD8+ T cells. Similar TRBV-TRBJ usage was shown by naive CXCR3-negative and CXCR3-positive cells from the same donor, whereas distinct patterns were shown by memory cells. Because surface CD5, which is linked to self-reactivity in mice, was comparable between the naive subsets, TCR interaction strength was also inferred from TRB CDR3 physicochemical properties.

As encoded in the germline V gene, CDR1 is MGHDK while CDR2 is SYGVNS. Including the terminal cysteine and phenylalanine, the CDR3 comprises 13 residues. Nucleotide data are not available. Sequencing used a NextSeq 550. The Human TCR Profiling Kit (MiLaboratory) was used to make UMI-labeled 5' RACE TRB cDNA libraries. cDNA synthesis used the entire amount of extracted RNA, and PCR amplification then used the entire amount of cDNA produced. Libraries were prepared in parallel with an identical number of PCR cycles. The paper's data handling went like this. MIGEC and MiXCR extracted about 50,000 +/- 10,000 unique UMI-labeled TRB cDNA molecules per library, requiring at least two reads per UMI. Each library averaged approximately 40,000 +/- 10,000 functional in-frame TRB CDR3 nucleotide clonotypes without stop codons. After downsampling to 5000 UMI-labeled TRB molecules per sample, diversity metrics, including normalized Shannon-Wiener and Chao1, were computed in VDJtools. Clonotype-size-weighted physicochemical properties of the central five CDR3 residues (interaction energy, strength, volume and Kidera factor 4) were computed in VDJtools. Each entry corresponds to one CDR3 protein sequence from reads that TCRdb reprocessed, and DNA is not given. The V and J calls shown here were made by TCRdb, not taken from the authors' results. The sample table includes around 34,000 distinct CDR3 sequences. Around 13% of the sample rests with the top ten.

Each CD8+ T cell subset was flow-sorted in triplicate, and 250,000 to 350,000 cells per subset were placed directly into RLT lysis buffer. Peripheral blood mononuclear cells were isolated from buffy coats using standard density gradient centrifugation. Total RNA was extracted from sorted cells with an RNeasy Mini Kit. The sequenced sample was memory CD8+ T cells from blood. Interpreted using the paper, the cell subset or site label stands for: conventional CD8+ memory T cells (TMEM), sorted as controls. The rearranged segments are TRBV25-1 and TRBJ2-7; no DNA is available, so the TRBD2 call from TCRdb remains unchecked. The source of this sequence is a human donor in good health. Some clones in this sample may be carry-over from other donors' samples. CDR3 protein: CASSGLGAYEQYF.